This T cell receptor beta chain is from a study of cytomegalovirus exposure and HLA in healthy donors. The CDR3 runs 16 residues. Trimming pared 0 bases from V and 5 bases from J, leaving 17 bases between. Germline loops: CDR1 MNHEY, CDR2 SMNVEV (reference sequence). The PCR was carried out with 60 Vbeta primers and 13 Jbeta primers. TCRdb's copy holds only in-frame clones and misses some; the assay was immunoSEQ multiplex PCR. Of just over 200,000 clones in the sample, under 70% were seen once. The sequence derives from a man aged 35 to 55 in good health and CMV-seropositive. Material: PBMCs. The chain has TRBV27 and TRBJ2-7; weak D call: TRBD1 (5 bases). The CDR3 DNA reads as TGTGCCAGCAGTTTATCGTTGGGCAGGGTGATAAACGAGCAGTACTTC. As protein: CASSLSLGRVINEQYF.